The clone carrying this TCR beta chain was seen a few times. The data stem from a study of T-cell reconstitution after alpha-beta-depleted transplantation in children. Per germline, CDR1 SGHTA and CDR2 FQGTGA. There are 15 residues in the CDR3. Trimming shortened V by 2 bases and J by 3 bases, and 14 bases separated the two germline ends. A TCRbeta library incorporating unique molecular identifiers was prepared. TCRdb fed the PCR reads into MiXCR, producing one record per CDR3 protein. The repertoire has about 480,000 distinct CDR3 sequences, roughly an eighth of them found once; the top ten carry about 6%.

The J gene is TRBJ2-7, the V gene TRBV7-3; D not resolved. This TCR came from a human donor who donated a stem cell graft to a child with combined immunodeficiency. The starting material was PBMCs from the stem cell graft donor, obtained from the stem cell graft. The CDR3 region is CASSLVAGPYYEQYF. CDR3 nucleotides: TGTGCCAGCAGCTTAGTTGCAGGCCCCTACTACGAGCAGTACTTC. The entire variable domain, with the rest obtained from reference TRBV7-3 and TRBJ2-7, is as follows: GAGVSQTPSNKVTEKGKYVELRCDPISGHTALYWYRQSLGQGPEFLIYFQGTGAADDSGLPNDRFFAVRPEGSVSTLKIQRTERGDSAVYLCASSLVAGPYYEQYFGPGTRLTVT.